The 2 T cell receptor beta chains reported below all come from one sample, sequenced in a study of cytomegalovirus exposure and HLA in healthy donors. The study ran its PCR with 60 Vbeta and 13 Jbeta primers. Clones were read by immunoSEQ multiplex PCR, and TCRdb kept only the in-frame ones, dropping some. Of roughly 150,000 clones listed, 70% to 90% are singletons. Sequencing was carried out using PBMCs. These receptor sequences come from a woman in her forties in good health and CMV-seropositive.

The rearrangement links TRBV5-1 to TRBJ2-7, with D tentatively TRBD2 (5 bases). Between the trimmed V and J ends, which lost 2 bases and 0 bases, there was a span of 12 bases. This CDR3 spans 15 amino acids. Germline lookup yields CDR1 SGHRS and CDR2 YFSETQ. As DNA, the CDR3 is TGCGCCAGCAGCTTAGATTGGGAGAACTCCTACGAGCAGTACTTC. This encodes CASSLDWENSYEQYF.

This chain links TRBV28 with TRBJ1-4; maybe TRBD1 (6 bases). Deletions cut 7 bases from V and 0 bases from J, with 12 bases between. The germline V gene has CDR1 MDHEN and CDR2 SYDVKM. The length of the CDR3 is 15 residues. The CDR3, as DNA: TGTGCCAGCACCGGACAGCGTTCAACTAATGAAAAACTGTTTTTT. Residues: CASTGQRSTNEKLFF.